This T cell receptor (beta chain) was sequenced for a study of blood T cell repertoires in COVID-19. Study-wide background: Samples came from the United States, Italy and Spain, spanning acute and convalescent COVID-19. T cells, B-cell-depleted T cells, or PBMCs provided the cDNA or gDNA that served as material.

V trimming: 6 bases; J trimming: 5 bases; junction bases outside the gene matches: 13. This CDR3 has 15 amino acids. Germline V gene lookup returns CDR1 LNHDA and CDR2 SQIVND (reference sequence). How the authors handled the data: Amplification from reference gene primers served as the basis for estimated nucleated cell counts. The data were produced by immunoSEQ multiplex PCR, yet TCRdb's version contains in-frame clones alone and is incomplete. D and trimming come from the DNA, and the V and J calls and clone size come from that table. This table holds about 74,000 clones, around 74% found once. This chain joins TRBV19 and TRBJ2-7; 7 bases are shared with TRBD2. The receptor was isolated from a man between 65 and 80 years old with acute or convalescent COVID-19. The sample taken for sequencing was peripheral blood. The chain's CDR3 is CASSSPAREGDEQYF. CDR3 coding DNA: TGTGCCAGTAGCTCCCCGGCCAGGGAGGGCGACGAGCAGTACTTC.